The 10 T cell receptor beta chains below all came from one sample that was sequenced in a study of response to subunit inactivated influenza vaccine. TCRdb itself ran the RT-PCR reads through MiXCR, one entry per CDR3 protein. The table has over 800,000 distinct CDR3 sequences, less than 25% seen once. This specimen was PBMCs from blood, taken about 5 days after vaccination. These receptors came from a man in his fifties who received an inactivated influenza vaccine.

CDR3 sequence (DNA): TGTGCCAGCAGCTTGACTAGCGATCTCGATACGCAGTATTTT. The encoded protein is CASSLTSDLDTQYF. J is TRBJ2-3 and V is TRBV13; TRBD2 agrees at 8 bases. Germline CDR1 and CDR2: PRHDT and FYEKMQ (reference sequence). J lost 6 bases, V lost 3 bases, and 5 bases had no gene match. CDR3 length: 14 residues.

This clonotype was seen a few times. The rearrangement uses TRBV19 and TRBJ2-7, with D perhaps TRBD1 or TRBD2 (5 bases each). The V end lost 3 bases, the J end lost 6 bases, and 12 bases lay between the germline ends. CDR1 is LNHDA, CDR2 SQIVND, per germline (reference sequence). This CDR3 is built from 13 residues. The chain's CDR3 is CASSIGGFGEQYF. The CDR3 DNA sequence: TGTGCCAGTAGTATTGGGGGTTTCGGCGAGCAGTACTTC.

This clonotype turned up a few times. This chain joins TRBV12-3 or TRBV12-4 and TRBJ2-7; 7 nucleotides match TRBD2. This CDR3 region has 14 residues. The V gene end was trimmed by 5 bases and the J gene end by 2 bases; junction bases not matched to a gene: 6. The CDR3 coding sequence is TGTGCCAGCAGTGCCCTGCGGGGGACCTACGAGCAGTACTTC. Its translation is CASSALRGTYEQYF.

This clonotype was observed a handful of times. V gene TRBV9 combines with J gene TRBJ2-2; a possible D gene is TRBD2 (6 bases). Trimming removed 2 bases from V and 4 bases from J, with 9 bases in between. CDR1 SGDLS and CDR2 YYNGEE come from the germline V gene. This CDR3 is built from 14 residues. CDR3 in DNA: TGTGCCAGCAGCGTGGGGGGTGGCACCGGGGAGCTGTTTTTT. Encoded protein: CASSVGGGTGELFF.

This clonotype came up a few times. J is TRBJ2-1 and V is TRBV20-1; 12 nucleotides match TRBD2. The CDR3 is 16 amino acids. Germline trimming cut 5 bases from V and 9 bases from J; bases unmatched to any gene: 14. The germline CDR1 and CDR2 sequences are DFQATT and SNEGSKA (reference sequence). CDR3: CSAFTSSGREWGEQFF. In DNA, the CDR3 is TGCAGTGCTTTTACATCTAGCGGGAGGGAGTGGGGTGAGCAGTTCTTC.

CDR3 sequence reads: CASSLRGQGGYEQYF. CDR3 nucleotide sequence: TGTGCCAGCAGTTTAAGGGGACAGGGCGGATACGAGCAGTACTTC. The chain carries TRBV27 and TRBJ2-7; 9 nucleotides match TRBD1. Trimming took 2 bases from V and 4 from J; bases not matched to a gene: 6. The length of the CDR3 is 15 residues. Germline CDR1 MNHEY, CDR2 SMNVEV (reference sequence).

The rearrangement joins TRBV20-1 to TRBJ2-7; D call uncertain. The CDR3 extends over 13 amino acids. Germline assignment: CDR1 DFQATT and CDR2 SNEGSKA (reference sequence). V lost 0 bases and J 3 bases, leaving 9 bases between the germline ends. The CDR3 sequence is CSARDPIGYEQYF. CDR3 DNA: TGCAGTGCTAGAGACCCGATAGGCTACGAGCAGTACTTC.

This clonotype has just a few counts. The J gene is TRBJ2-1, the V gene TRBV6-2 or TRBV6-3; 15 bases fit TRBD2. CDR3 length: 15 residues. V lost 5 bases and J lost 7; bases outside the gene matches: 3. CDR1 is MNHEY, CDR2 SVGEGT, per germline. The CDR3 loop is CASSKGTSGGNEQFF. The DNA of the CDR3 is TGTGCCAGCAGTAAGGGGACTAGCGGGGGGAATGAGCAGTTCTTC.

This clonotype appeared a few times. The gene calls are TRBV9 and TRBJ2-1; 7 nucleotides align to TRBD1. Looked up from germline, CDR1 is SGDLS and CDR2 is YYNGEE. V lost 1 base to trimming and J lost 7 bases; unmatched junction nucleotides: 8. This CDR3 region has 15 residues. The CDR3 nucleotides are TGTGCCAGCAGCGTAAAGGGACAGCAGGGGAATGAGCAGTTCTTC. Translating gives CASSVKGQQGNEQFF.

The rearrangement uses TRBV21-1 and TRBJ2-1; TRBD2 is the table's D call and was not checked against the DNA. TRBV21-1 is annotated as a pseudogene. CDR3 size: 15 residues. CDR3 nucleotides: TGTGCCAGCCTAACAAGCAAAAAGCGGATCAATGAGCAGTTCTTC. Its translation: CASLTSKKRINEQFF.